The 29 T cell receptor beta chains given below trace back to one sample, sequenced in a study of tissue T cells after allogeneic stem cell transplantation. Stated time point: mouse harvest day 14 after allogeneic transplant. Tail vein injection delivered 10^7 T-cell-depleted bone marrow cells and 10^6 splenic CD5+ T cells. Some clones are missing from TCRdb's copy, which holds only in-frame ones; the method was immunoSEQ multiplex PCR. The sample lists some 1,700 clones; approximately 51% were seen once. The specimen was gut tissue. These receptor sequences come from a female BALB/c mouse given C57BL/6 T cells with graft-versus-host disease after an allogeneic hematopoietic cell transplant.

Points on this clone: Gene names are the mouse ones. Read data end 1 residue before the CDR3 end; the end is taken from the germline J gene. The chain has TRBV23 and TRBJ1-1; the D call of TRBD1 is as the table states it, not checked on the DNA. This CDR3 is 15 amino acids long. Germline V lookup: CDR1 KGHTA, CDR2 FQNQQP. CDR3 in amino acids: CSSSQVQGGNTEVFF. CDR3 DNA, as far as it was read: TGCTCCAGCAGTCAAGTCCAGGGAGGAAACACAGAAGTCTTC.

This clone was detected only a few times. The gene names given are mouse names. The read halts 1 residue ahead of the CDR3 end, with the missing end drawn from the germline J gene. V is TRBV12-1 and J is TRBJ2-2; TRBD1 matches at 7 bases. The trim removed 0 bases at V and 0 bases at J, leaving 9 bases unmatched. The CDR3 covers 18 residues. Germline lookup yields CDR1 SGHSN and CDR2 HYEKVE. The CDR3 DNA, read in part, is TGTGCCAGCTCTCTCGAACGCAGGGGGAGGGCAAACACCGGGCAGCTCTAC. It codes for CASSLERRGRANTGQLY. The full CDR3 reads CASSLERRGRANTGQLYF.

Comment on this clone: Gene and germline names: mouse. Read coverage stops 1 residue before the CDR3 terminus; the germline J gene supplies the remainder. The rearrangement joins TRBV26 to TRBJ2-3; D is unclear. The ends were cut back, 3 bases at V and 1 base at J, with 2 bases in the middle. CDR1 is KGHPV, CDR2 FQNQEV, per germline (reference sequence). The CDR3 is 12 amino acids. CDR3 bases read: TGTGCCAGCAGTCTAGGTGCAGAAACGCTGTAT. Protein product: CASSLGAETLY. The full CDR3 protein reads CASSLGAETLYF.

With regard to this clone: Germline and genes: mouse. The CDR3 end is not reached by the read, which stops 1 residue before it; the germline J gene fills it in. The chain is built from TRBV12-1 and TRBJ2-4; 12 bases are shared with TRBD2. Germline V lookup: CDR1 SGHSN, CDR2 HYEKVE. The V and J ends lost 0 bases and 8 bases, in that order; junction bases with no gene match: 2. The CDR3 spans 14 residues. CDR3 residues: CASSLGTGGTTLYF. Incomplete CDR3 DNA: TGTGCCAGCTCTCTCGGGACTGGGGGGACCACCTTGTAC.

Relative to its sample, this clone is large. The germline and genes are mouse ones. The CDR3 is cut off 1 residue early in the read; its end comes from the germline J gene. The chain couples TRBV15 to TRBJ2-7; TRBD1 matches 9 bases. V lost 4 bases to trimming and J lost 7 bases; unmatched junction nucleotides: 5. This CDR3 comprises 13 residues. The germline CDR1 and CDR2 sequences are SGHND and FRSKSL. The DNA read from the CDR3 is TGTGCCAGCAGTTCACAGGGGGCGCGGGAACAGTAC. This gives the protein CASSSQGAREQY. The full CDR3 reads CASSSQGAREQYF.

As for this clone: Mouse gene names and germline throughout. The read falls 1 residue short of the CDR3 end, and the missing part is taken from the germline J gene. The chain employs TRBV12-1 and TRBJ2-3, with D perhaps TRBD1 or TRBD2 (6 bases each). The CDR3 covers 15 residues. The germline CDR1 and CDR2 sequences are SGHSN and HYEKVE. With 0 bases removed from V and 1 base from J, the gap between germline ends came to 10 bases. CDR3 in amino acids: CASSLWGRRAETLYF. The part of the CDR3 DNA that was read is TGTGCCAGCTCTCTCTGGGGGCGCCGTGCAGAAACGCTGTAT.

About this clone itself: Mouse gene names and germline throughout. Sequencing ends 1 residue short of the CDR3 end; the germline J gene provides the rest. The chain links TRBV3 to TRBJ1-2, with 8 bases lining up with TRBD1. This CDR3 contains 15 residues. CDR1 and CDR2 (germline): SNHLY, FYNGKV (reference sequence). V dropped 4 bases and J dropped 0; count of bases not matched to a gene: 4. The CDR3 is CASSSWTGSNSDYTF. The part of the CDR3 DNA that was read is TGTGCCAGCAGCTCTTGGACAGGGTCAAACTCCGACTACACC.

This clone has a handful of counts. These gene names are mouse names. The CDR3 bases that were read are TGTGCCAGCAGTCTGTCTGGGGGCGGTGCAGAAACGCTGTAT. Its translation is CASSLSGGGAETLY. The entire CDR3 protein is CASSLSGGGAETLYF. The chain couples TRBV26 to TRBJ2-3; D assignment may be TRBD1 or TRBD2 (6 bases each). With the read ending 1 residue before the CDR3 end, the germline J gene is used to fill in that end. The ends were cut back, 0 bases at V and 1 base at J, with 8 bases in the middle. The CDR3 sequence is 15 residues long. CDR1 is KGHPV and CDR2 is FQNQEV in the germline V gene (reference sequence). Drawing the rest from reference TRBV26 and TRBJ2-3, the complete variable domain is NSKVIQTPRYLVKGQGQKAKMRCIPEKGHPVVFWYQQNKNNEFKFLINFQNQEVLQQIDMTEKRFSAECPSNSPCSLEIQSSEAGDSALYLCASSLSGGGAETLYFGSGTRLTVL.

As to this clone: Mouse gene names apply. The CDR3 end falls 1 residue outside the read, so it is completed with the germline J gene. The chain employs TRBV26 and TRBJ2-1, with TRBD2 matching over 9 bases. The CDR3 is 15 amino acids. After removal of 4 bases from V and 7 bases from J, the junction contained 8 bases not matched to a gene. CDR1 and CDR2 (germline): KGHPV, FQNQEV (reference sequence). The CDR3 sequence is CASSPTGGPWAEQFF. The sequenced CDR3 bases are TGTGCCAGCAGTCCGACTGGGGGCCCCTGGGCTGAGCAGTTC.

In regard to this clone: All gene names here are mouse names. From the germline J gene comes the end of the CDR3, since the read stops 1 residue before it. The genes are TRBV26 and TRBJ1-4; D possibly corresponds to TRBD1 (5 bases). Trimming shortened V by 3 bases and J by 2 bases, and 7 bases separated the two germline ends. The CDR3 extends over 14 amino acids. Germline CDR1 KGHPV, CDR2 FQNQEV (reference sequence). The CDR3 sequence is CASSLRTSNERLFF. The CDR3 DNA, read in part, is TGTGCCAGCAGTCTACGGACATCCAACGAAAGATTATTT.

This clone was seen once. Gene names are mouse gene names. The CDR3 end falls 1 residue outside the read, so it is completed with the germline J gene. The rearrangement uses TRBV4 and TRBJ2-4, with 8 nucleotides matching TRBD2. The germline V gene has CDR1 LGHDT and CDR2 YNNKQL (reference sequence). J lost 5 bases, V lost 6 bases, and 4 bases had no gene match. This CDR3 has 13 amino acids. The CDR3 bases that were read are TGTGCCAGCAGGACGGGGGGGCCAAACACCTTGTAC. Amino acid sequence: CASRTGGPNTLY. The entire CDR3 protein reads CASRTGGPNTLYF.

Concerning this clone: Germline and genes here are mouse. The CDR3 end falls 1 residue outside the read, so it is completed with the germline J gene. The chain couples TRBV3 to TRBJ1-3, with D possibly being TRBD1 (5 bases). This CDR3 contains 14 residues. Deletions cut 7 bases from V and 0 bases from J, with 10 bases between. Germline CDR1 reads SNHLY; CDR2 reads FYNGKV (reference sequence). CDR3 sequence: CASTVTDSGNTLYF. CDR3 bases read: TGTGCCAGCACCGTGACAGATTCTGGAAATACGCTCTAT.

About this clone itself: Here the gene names and germline are mouse. Read data end 1 residue before the CDR3 end; the end is taken from the germline J gene. This chain joins TRBV29 and TRBJ2-5; a possible D gene is TRBD1 (6 bases). This CDR3 has 14 amino acids. Trimming pared 4 bases from V and 6 bases from J, leaving 14 bases between. Germline CDR1 is MSHET and CDR2 is SYDVDS. The sequenced CDR3 bases are TGTGCTAGCAGTTCGACAGGTTTGGGGGACACCCAGTAC. It is translated as CASSSTGLGDTQY. The CDR3 in its entirety is CASSSTGLGDTQYF.

This clone was counted only a few times. Gene names refer to mouse genes. The read stops 1 residue short of the end of the CDR3; the missing end is completed from the germline J gene. The chain is built from TRBV5 and TRBJ2-5; 7 nucleotides agree with TRBD1. The germline V gene has CDR1 LGHNA and CDR2 YNLKQL (reference sequence). The CDR3 consists of 14 residues. The ends lost 2 bases at V and 1 base at J; junction bases unmatched: 0. The CDR3 sequence: CASSQQGDQDTQYF. The DNA read from the CDR3 is TGTGCCAGCAGCCAACAGGGGGACCAAGACACCCAGTAC.

Notes on this clone: Mouse gene names apply. The read terminates 1 residue ahead of where the CDR3 ends, so the germline J gene completes it. The rearrangement links TRBV13-1 to TRBJ2-2; 12 bases map to TRBD2. The V and J ends lost 3 bases and 4 bases, in that order; junction bases with no gene match: 1. Germline-derived CDR1 and CDR2 are NSHNY and SYGAGN. CDR3 length: 15 residues. Incomplete CDR3 DNA: TGTGCCAGCAGTGGGGACTGGGGGGCCACCGGGCAGCTCTAC. This sequence encodes CASSGDWGATGQLY. The CDR3 in full is CASSGDWGATGQLYF.

This clone appeared a few times. Germline and genes: mouse. The read ends 1 residue early relative to the CDR3; the germline J gene fills the gap. V is TRBV26 and J is TRBJ1-2; D remains ambiguous. Germline V gene sequence: CDR1 KGHPV, CDR2 FQNQEV (reference sequence). The V gene lost 3 bases and the J gene lost 0 bases, with 2 bases spanning the gap. The CDR3 covers 12 residues. Partial CDR3 DNA: TGTGCCAGCAGTCTCACAAACTCCGACTACACC. As protein: CASSLTNSDYT. The entire CDR3 protein is CASSLTNSDYTF.

With regard to this clone: Gene labels here are mouse ones. The CDR3 goes on 1 residue after the read ends, and that part is filled in from the germline J gene. This chain links TRBV13-2 with TRBJ2-1, with 12 bases aligning to TRBD2. CDR1 is NNHNN and CDR2 is SYGAGS in the germline V gene (reference sequence). This CDR3 is built from 16 residues. Trimming cost V 4 bases and J 0 bases; bases outside gene matches: 2. The CDR3 DNA, read in part, is TGTGCCAGCGGTCGACTGGGGGGGCTTAACTATGCTGAGCAGTTC. Translation: CASGRLGGLNYAEQF. From start to end, the CDR3 is CASGRLGGLNYAEQFF.

To note about this clone: Mouse gene names apply. Sequencing ends 1 residue short of the CDR3 end; the germline J gene provides the rest. This chain links TRBV4 with TRBJ2-2; perhaps TRBD2 as D (6 bases). V gave up 3 bases and J gave up 4 bases, with 6 bases separating them. CDR1 is LGHDT and CDR2 is YNNKQL in the germline V gene (reference sequence). There are 13 residues in the CDR3. The CDR3: CASSYWGTGQLYF. The DNA read from the CDR3 is TGTGCCAGCAGCTACTGGGGCACCGGGCAGCTCTAC. Full variable domain (missing parts from reference TRBV4 and TRBJ2-2): ETAVFQTPNYHVTQVGNEVSFNCKQTLGHDTMYWYKQDSKKLLKIMFSYNNKQLIVNETVPRRFSPQSSDKAHLNLRIKSVEPEDSAVYLCASSYWGTGQLYFGEGSKLTVL.

Regarding this clone: Mouse gene names apply. The read stops 1 residue short of the end of the CDR3; the missing end is completed from the germline J gene. The genes are TRBV26 and TRBJ2-2; TRBD2 matches at 9 bases. With V trimmed by 2 bases and J by 7 bases, 2 bases remained unmatched. This CDR3 contains 14 residues. Germline loops: CDR1 KGHPV, CDR2 FQNQEV (reference sequence). The CDR3 protein is CASSLMGGRGQLYF. The DNA read from the CDR3 is TGTGCCAGCAGTCTGATGGGGGGGCGCGGGCAGCTCTAC.

Note on this clone: Genes and germline come from the mouse. The read stops 1 residue short of the end of the CDR3; the missing end is completed from the germline J gene. The V and J genes are TRBV15 and TRBJ2-7, with 7 bases fitting TRBD2. Germline loops: CDR1 SGHND, CDR2 FRSKSL. J gave up 3 bases and V 1 base, and 3 bases lay outside the gene matches. The CDR3 is 14 residues long. The CDR3 reads CASSLENWGYEQYF. CDR3 bases read: TGTGCCAGCAGTTTAGAGAACTGGGGCTATGAACAGTAC.

This clone occurred a few times. The germline and genes are mouse ones. The sequenced fragment ends 1 residue before the CDR3 boundary, so the rest is inferred from the germline J gene. The chain is built from TRBV26 and TRBJ2-3; D gene ambiguous. Deletions cut 5 bases from V and 0 bases from J, with 3 bases between. CDR1 is KGHPV and CDR2 is FQNQEV in the germline V gene (reference sequence). The CDR3 runs to 12 residues. CDR3: CASSKSAETLYF. CDR3 DNA (partial): TGTGCCAGCAGTAAGAGTGCAGAAACGCTGTAT. The whole variable domain, remainder taken from reference TRBV26 and TRBJ2-3, is NSKVIQTPRYLVKGQGQKAKMRCIPEKGHPVVFWYQQNKNNEFKFLINFQNQEVLQQIDMTEKRFSAECPSNSPCSLEIQSSEAGDSALYLCASSKSAETLYFGSGTRLTVL.

The sample holds a few counts of this clone. Relative to the germline gene, one junction end is altered; a read error may explain this. Gene names and germline match the mouse. The sequenced fragment ends 1 residue before the CDR3 boundary, so the rest is inferred from the germline J gene. The chain uses TRBV13-2 and TRBJ1-5; D is uncertain. Germline V gene data show CDR1 as NNHNN and CDR2 as SYGAGS (reference sequence). This CDR3 is built from 12 residues. CDR3 DNA, as far as it was read: TGTGCCAGCGGTGATAACAGCCAGGCTCCGCTT. Encoded protein: CASGDNSQAPL. From start to end, the CDR3 is CASGDNSQAPLF.

This clone was seen a handful of times. Genes and germline are mouse. The sequenced fragment ends 1 residue before the CDR3 boundary, so the rest is inferred from the germline J gene. V is TRBV13-3 and J is TRBJ2-7; TRBD1 agrees at 10 bases. Germline CDR1 and CDR2: NNHDY and SYVADS. The CDR3 has 13 residues. V shed 3 bases, J shed 6 bases, and the junction held 3 bases outside the gene matches. CDR3 sequence: CASSARDRGEQYF. CDR3 DNA (partial): TGTGCCAGCAGTGCCCGGGACAGGGGTGAACAGTAC.

Notes on this clone: The listed genes are named as in mouse. Sequencing ends 1 residue short of the CDR3 end; the germline J gene provides the rest. The V gene is TRBV26, the J gene TRBJ1-1, with D hard to call. CDR1 KGHPV and CDR2 FQNQEV come from the germline V gene (reference sequence). The CDR3 spans 13 residues. V dropped 2 bases and J dropped 0 bases, with 4 bases sitting between them. The CDR3 region is CASSLTANTEVFF. The part of the CDR3 DNA that was read is TGTGCCAGCAGTCTGACAGCAAACACAGAAGTCTTC.

As to this clone: Germline and genes here are mouse. The CDR3 sequence is CAWSQTGRGSDYTF. The part of the CDR3 DNA that was read is TGTGCCTGGAGTCAAACAGGGAGAGGGTCCGACTACACC. This sequence joins TRBV31 and TRBJ1-2; the D gene is possibly TRBD1 (6 bases). The sequenced fragment ends 1 residue before the CDR3 boundary, so the rest is inferred from the germline J gene. The germline gives CDR1 GKSSPN, CDR2 SITVG. The CDR3 is made up of 14 amino acids. Trimming stripped 1 base from V and 5 bases from J, with 14 bases between.

This clone is large within its sample. All gene names here are mouse names. The DNA ends 1 residue before the CDR3 does, and the rest of the CDR3 is filled in from the germline J gene. The chain employs TRBV26 and TRBJ2-2; no clear D. This CDR3 comprises 14 residues. Trimming shortened V by 3 bases and J by 0 bases, and 5 bases separated the two germline ends. Germline CDR1 KGHPV, CDR2 FQNQEV (reference sequence). Incomplete CDR3 DNA: TGTGCCAGCAGTCTCGGTGCAAACACCGGGCAGCTCTAC. Its translation: CASSLGANTGQLY. The complete CDR3 protein is CASSLGANTGQLYF.

By frequency in the sample, this clone is large. The germline and genes are mouse ones. The read ends 1 residue before the CDR3 terminus; that terminus is restored from the germline J gene. The gene calls are TRBV20 and TRBJ2-1; TRBD2 aligns across 9 bases. CDR3 size: 12 residues. Germline CDR1 reads GFQATS; CDR2 reads STVNSAI. V was clipped by 4 bases and J by 7 bases; unmatched bases: 2. The CDR3 loop reads CGATTGGAEQFF. Partial CDR3 DNA: TGTGGTGCTACAACTGGGGGGGCTGAGCAGTTC.

Note on this clone: These gene names are mouse names. The CDR3 end lies 1 residue beyond the end of the read and is filled in from the germline J gene. This chain links TRBV13-2 with TRBJ2-5; 10 nucleotides agree with TRBD1. CDR1 and CDR2 from the germline V gene are NNHNN and SYGAGS (reference sequence). With V trimmed by 3 bases and J by 7 bases, 2 bases remained unmatched. The CDR3 has 13 residues. CDR3 DNA, as far as it was read: TGTGCCAGCGGTGGGGGACAGGGGAACACCCAGTAC. It is translated as CASGGGQGNTQY. The whole CDR3 region reads CASGGGQGNTQYF.

As to this clone: The gene names given are mouse names. The read halts 1 residue ahead of the CDR3 end, with the missing end drawn from the germline J gene. The gene calls are TRBV4 and TRBJ2-4; D perhaps matches TRBD1 (5 bases). The CDR3 length is 14 residues. Between the trimmed V and J ends, which lost 5 bases and 0 bases, there was a span of 9 bases. Germline CDR1 reads LGHDT; CDR2 reads YNNKQL (reference sequence). This CDR3 reads CASSPEGSQNTLYF. The CDR3 DNA, read in part, is TGTGCCAGCAGCCCTGAGGGGAGTCAAAACACCTTGTAC. The variable domain in full, completed from reference TRBV4 and TRBJ2-4, reads ETAVFQTPNYHVTQVGNEVSFNCKQTLGHDTMYWYKQDSKKLLKIMFSYNNKQLIVNETVPRRFSPQSSDKAHLNLRIKSVEPEDSAVYLCASSPEGSQNTLYFGAGTRLSVL.